This T cell receptor (beta chain) is from a study of T cells in Graves' hyperthyroidism and ophthalmopathy. Uncontrolled infection, other autoimmune disease, pregnancy or lactation barred patients from enrollment. Clinicians diagnosed patients from clinical symptoms, serum thyroxine and TRAb, thyroid ultrasound and orbital computed tomography. TCR beta CDR3 region amplification was performed from RNA transcripts. Initially, a first-round RT-PCR of the TCR CDR3 employed the HTBI primer set. TCRdb analysed the multiplex PCR reads with MiXCR anew, one entry per CDR3 protein. The sample consists of some 570,000 distinct CDR3 sequences, approximately 15% of them appearing once. Per the germline V gene, CDR1 is GTSNPN and CDR2 is SVGIG (reference sequence). The CDR3 runs 13 residues. Trimming removed 0 bases from V and 2 bases from J, with 8 bases in between. This clonotype occurred a few times. What it binds is not known.

Study observations and caveats: Expanded thyroid clonotypes (above 0.001) were mostly also found in blood. In validation, the model predicted ophthalmopathy. These predictions came a median 6.5 months before onset.

The receptor was derived from a woman in her late teens or twenties with Graves' ophthalmopathy. The chain employs TRBV30 and TRBJ2-7; D unresolved. Specimen: blood. This chain's CDR3 is CAWSVVSTYEQYF. The CDR3 region has the DNA TGTGCCTGGAGTGTCGTGAGTACCTACGAGCAGTACTTC.